These 13 T cell receptor beta chains originate from one sample sequenced in a study of T cell clusters in autoimmune cytopenias. Each sample's input was approximately 0.25 ug genomic DNA, some 34,000 genome equivalents. One tube held mixed TRB-A and TRB-B primer pools for touch-down PCR. TCRdb reprocessed the multiplex PCR reads, with one entry per CDR3 protein and no DNA. This sample's table reports fewer than 5,500 distinct CDR3 sequences. Separately, the same data were catalogued under a study of T cell repertoires in aging, cancer and after chemotherapy.

Sequenced material: peripheral blood. The receptors were sampled from a human donor in good health.

This chain uses TRBV12-3 or TRBV12-4 with TRBJ1-2; TCRdb selects TRBD1, and the lack of DNA leaves this call unchecked. The CDR3 consists of 15 residues. The CDR3 is CASSERQGARYGYTF.

Considering frequency, this clonotype is medium-sized. This chain connects TRBV5-4 to TRBJ1-2; TCRdb's assignment of TRBD1 cannot be checked, as there is no DNA. The germline CDR1 and CDR2 sequences are SGHNT and YYREEE (reference sequence). The CDR3 is 15 residues long. The CDR3 region is CASSGKDRGRVGYTF.

Measured by frequency, this clonotype is medium-sized. The J gene is TRBJ1-5, the V gene TRBV19; TCRdb indicates TRBD1, and absent DNA this call remains unverified. Germline assignment: CDR1 LNHDA and CDR2 SQIVND (reference sequence). The CDR3 consists of 16 residues. The CDR3 sequence: CASIGGRGNSNQPQHF.

According to its frequency, this clonotype is medium-sized (0.01 to 0.1%). The chain recombines TRBV30 with TRBJ2-5. This CDR3 has 11 amino acids. Germline loops: CDR1 GTSNPN, CDR2 SVGIG (reference sequence). CDR3 sequence: CAWSTQETQYF.

The chain employs TRBV15 and TRBJ1-6; TCRdb designates TRBD1, a call that cannot be tested without DNA. Germline loops: CDR1 LNHNV, CDR2 YYDKDF (reference sequence). This CDR3 is built from 17 residues. CDR3 region: CATSRNPGTGINSPLHF.

This sequence joins TRBV6-1 and TRBJ2-1. Germline assignment: CDR1 MNHNS and CDR2 SASEGT. This CDR3 is built from 13 residues. CDR3 amino acids: CASSLLRYNEQFF.

This rearrangement joins TRBV20-1 to TRBJ1-2; with no DNA, the TCRdb D assignment of TRBD1 cannot be verified. The CDR3 is 13 amino acids. Germline lookup yields CDR1 DFQATT and CDR2 SNEGSKA (reference sequence). The CDR3 region is CSAPHATGPGYTF.

The rearrangement uses TRBV5-4 and TRBJ2-1. This CDR3 region has 16 residues. Germline V gene data show CDR1 as SGHNT and CDR2 as YYREEE (reference sequence). The CDR3 sequence: CASSLAGPSSYNEQFF. The full variable domain, rest sourced from reference TRBV5-4 and TRBJ2-1, is ETGVTQSPTHLIKTRGQQVTLRCSSQSGHNTVSWYQQALGQGPQFIFQYYREEENGRGNFPPRFSGLQFPNYSSELNVNALELDDSALYLCASSLAGPSSYNEQFFGPGTRLTVL.

Judged by frequency, this clonotype is medium-sized (0.01 to 0.1%). This sequence joins TRBV10-3 and TRBJ2-5; TCRdb lists TRBD2, though no DNA is available to test this call. The CDR3 is made up of 14 amino acids. Germline-derived CDR1 and CDR2 are ENHRY and SYGVKD. CDR3 in amino acids: CASTAGPRGETQYF.

The V and J genes are TRBV20-1 and TRBJ1-6; TCRdb lists TRBD1, though no DNA is available to test this call. The CDR3 is made up of 17 amino acids. The V gene's germline CDR1 is DFQATT and CDR2 SNEGSKA (reference sequence). The CDR3 here is CSASLREGTESNSPLHF.

The gene calls are TRBV28 and TRBJ2-1; the TRBD2 assignment by TCRdb is unverifiable without DNA. CDR1 and CDR2 (germline): MDHEN, SYDVKM. The CDR3 is made up of 16 amino acids. This chain's CDR3 is CASSLTGLAGGGEQFF.

This clonotype shows up as medium-sized by frequency. The chain joins TRBV19 to TRBJ2-1. Germline assignment: CDR1 LNHDA and CDR2 SQIVND (reference sequence). CDR3 length: 14 residues. The CDR3 sequence: CASSLVVSYNEQFF. The full variable domain, with the rest looked up from reference TRBV19 and TRBJ2-1, is DGGITQSPKYLFRKEGQNVTLSCEQNLNHDAMYWYRQDPGQGLRLIYYSQIVNDFQKGDIAEGYSVSREKKESFPLTVTSAQKNPTAFYLCASSLVVSYNEQFFGPGTRLTVL.

The CDR3 protein is CSTLLAAAYEQYF. V and J are TRBV20-1 and TRBJ2-7; without DNA, the TCRdb call of TRBD2 cannot be checked. The germline CDR1 and CDR2 sequences are DFQATT and SNEGSKA (reference sequence). This CDR3 is built from 13 residues.